This T cell receptor beta chain was retrieved from a study of OX40 agonist ivuxolimab in advanced cancers. Study as a whole: Three patients responded partially, comprising one with hepatocellular carcinoma and two with cutaneous melanoma.

V dropped 2 bases and J dropped 4; count of bases not matched to a gene: 3. This CDR3 has 14 amino acids. The V gene's germline CDR1 is LNHDA and CDR2 SQIVND (reference sequence). With baseline, cycle 4 day 1, and cycle 7 day 1 as timepoints, blood was sampled. Only in-frame clones appear in the TCRdb table, and some are missing; sequencing was by immunoSEQ multiplex PCR. The sample gives tens of thousands of clones, approximately 90% of which show up once; about 28% is in the top ten. As regards this clone: Its specificity is not known.

General study findings and limits: With doses of 0.1-3.0 mg/kg, partial responders showed among the lowest clonal expansion.

Specimen: CD4+ or CD8+ T cells sorted from blood, collected in a trial of the OX40 agonist ivuxolimab. The chain combines TRBV19 with TRBJ1-2, with 8 positions matching TRBD1. The receptor was isolated from an adult with an advanced solid tumor such as melanoma, head and neck, liver or kidney cancer. The CDR3 nucleotides read TGTGCCAGTAGTATAACCGGGACAGGCTATGGCTACACCTTC. Amino acid sequence: CASSITGTGYGYTF.